This T cell receptor beta chain appears in the sequencing data of a study of blood T cell repertoires in COVID-19. Turning to the study itself: Nucleic acid was either cDNA or gDNA, and it came from T cells, B-cell-depleted T cells, or PBMCs.

Germline V gives CDR1 SGHNT, CDR2 YYREEE (reference sequence). V shed 4 bases and J 0 bases; nucleotides not matched to a gene: 13. There are 18 residues in the CDR3. Adults between about 18 and 95 years of age took part from under 30 US areas. Participant-given clinical history determined each cohort assignment. In the authors' workflow: Reference gene primer amplification gave nucleated cell count estimates. Sequencing was performed with immunoSEQ multiplex PCR; in TCRdb, only in-frame clones are kept and a portion is missing. V and J calls and clone size are given by that table; D and trimming were obtained from the DNA. Of 200,000 or so clones listed, 80% to 90% are singletons.

The clonotype comes from a young woman in a cohort exposed to, infected with or recovered from COVID-19 (not recorded which). The sequenced sample was PBMCs or T cells enriched from blood (not recorded which). The V gene is TRBV5-4, the J gene TRBJ2-7, with 10 positions matching TRBD2. The CDR3 coding sequence is TGTGCCAGCAGCGAGGAGTCGGTAGCGGGGGGCCTCTCCTACGAGCAGTACTTC. Translation: CASSEESVAGGLSYEQYF.